Each of the 18 T cell receptor beta chains below was sequenced from the same sample in a study of human T cells and chemical hapten exposure. MiXCR, run by TCRdb on the RACE reads, gives a single entry per CDR3 protein. The repertoire consists of over 30,000 distinct CDR3 sequences, with around 9.5% occurring once and the leading ten covering 26%. Time point given: patch test 3, about 24 weeks after DPC sensitization. As for treatment: therapeutic diphenylcyclopropenone sensitization with weekly scalp DPC. Unfractionated whole blood yielded total RNA. The starting material was whole blood, obtained in connection with sensitization to the hapten diphenylcyclopropenone (DPC). All receptors come from a man aged 50 or older with alopecia areata. Some clones in this sample may be carry-over from other donors' samples.

The chain combines TRBV19 with TRBJ2-1; 10 nucleotides align to TRBD1. The germline V gene has CDR1 LNHDA and CDR2 SQIVND (reference sequence). This CDR3 region has 15 residues. With V trimmed by 6 bases and J by 5 bases, 7 bases remained unmatched. CDR3 in DNA: TGTGCCAGTAGCTCCGGGACAGGGGACAACAATGAGCAGTTCTTC. This encodes CASSSGTGDNNEQFF. The whole variable domain, remainder taken from reference TRBV19 and TRBJ2-1, is DGGITQSPKYLFRKEGQNVTLSCEQNLNHDAMYWYRQDPGQGLRLIYYSQIVNDFQKGDIAEGYSVSREKKESFPLTVTSAQKNPTAFYLCASSSGTGDNNEQFFGPGTRLTVL.

This clonotype appeared a few times. This sequence joins TRBV29-1 and TRBJ2-1, with 11 positions matching TRBD2. This CDR3 spans 15 amino acids. V trimming: 4 bases; J trimming: 6 bases; junction bases outside the gene matches: 8. Germline V gene data show CDR1 as SQVTM and CDR2 as ANQGSEA. CDR3 residues: CSVVPGTSGFNEQFF. The CDR3 DNA is TGCAGCGTTGTCCCCGGGACTAGCGGCTTCAATGAGCAGTTCTTC.

This clonotype has at least ten counts. This chain links TRBV29-1 with TRBJ1-2; D unclear. Germline CDR1 and CDR2: SQVTM and ANQGSEA. The CDR3 is 13 amino acids. Trimming removed 4 bases at V and 0 bases at J, with 9 bases between. CDR3 protein: CSVALQANYGYTF. The DNA of the CDR3 is TGCAGCGTTGCCTTACAAGCTAACTATGGCTACACCTTC.

The table lists this clonotype with many counts. The CDR3 reads CASSPHRRADGELFF. The CDR3 bases are TGTGCCAGCAGTCCCCACCGAAGGGCGGACGGGGAGCTGTTTTTT. This chain joins TRBV12-3 or TRBV12-4 and TRBJ2-2, with D unclear. Trimming left V 5 bases short and J 7 bases short, with 17 bases between. The CDR3 consists of 15 residues.

This clonotype has at least ten counts. CDR3 coding DNA: TGTGCCAGCAGCTTGCCCGGCAGGAACCAAGAGACCCAGTACTTC. Encoded protein: CASSLPGRNQETQYF. V is TRBV5-4 and J is TRBJ2-5; D gene uncertain. The CDR3 runs 15 residues. V was cut by 1 base and J by 0 bases, with 10 bases left in between. Per germline, CDR1 SGHNT and CDR2 YYREEE (reference sequence).

This clonotype was recorded many times. This chain links TRBV7-9 with TRBJ2-7, with D unresolved. Trimming took 5 bases from V and 3 from J, leaving 11 bases between them. The V gene's germline CDR1 is SEHNR and CDR2 FQNEAQ (reference sequence). This CDR3 region has 13 residues. The CDR3 reads CASSPDGYYEQYF. CDR3 coding DNA: TGTGCCAGCAGCCCGGACGGCTACTACGAGCAGTACTTC.

This sequence joins TRBV18 and TRBJ2-7; TRBD1 aligns across 8 bases. The CDR3 spans 15 residues. Trimming removed 4 bases from V and 0 bases from J; junction bases left unmatched: 5. The germline gives CDR1 KGHSH, CDR2 LQKENI. The DNA of the CDR3 is TGTGCCAGCTCACGCACAGGGGGAAGCTCCTACGAGCAGTACTTC. It translates to CASSRTGGSSYEQYF.

There are many counts of this clonotype. The V gene is TRBV5-1, the J gene TRBJ2-3; D is ambiguous. V was pared by 0 bases and J by 2 bases, with 7 bases between. The CDR3 totals 14 residues. Per the germline V gene, CDR1 is SGHRS and CDR2 is YFSETQ. CDR3 loop: CASSLDLYTDTQYF. The CDR3 nucleotides read TGCGCCAGCAGCTTGGACCTATACACAGATACGCAGTATTTT.

V gene TRBV28 combines with J gene TRBJ1-5; D is possibly TRBD1 (6 bases). Per the germline V gene, CDR1 is MDHEN and CDR2 is SYDVKM. V gave up 7 bases and J gave up 2 bases, with 15 bases separating them. The CDR3 has 15 residues. CDR3 sequence: CASTLGGGRNQPQHF. The CDR3 coding sequence is TGTGCCAGCACCTTAGGGGGGGGGCGCAATCAGCCCCAGCATTTT.

This clonotype appeared many times. V usage is TRBV3-1 and J usage is TRBJ2-7, with 8 bases fitting TRBD1. Germline V gene data show CDR1 as LGHDT and CDR2 as YNNKEL (reference sequence). CDR3 size: 14 residues. The V gene end was trimmed by 1 base and the J gene end by 1 base; junction bases not matched to a gene: 0. The CDR3 nucleotides are TGTGCCAGCAGCCAAGGGGACAGGTCCTACGAGCAGTACTTC. This encodes CASSQGDRSYEQYF.

This clonotype came up many times. This chain links TRBV29-1 with TRBJ2-7; TRBD1 agrees at 7 bases. CDR1 and CDR2 from the germline V gene are SQVTM and ANQGSEA. This CDR3 contains 13 residues. V was pared by 7 bases and J by 3 bases, with 9 bases of the junction left unmatched. CDR3 sequence: CSANRGEDYEQYF. DNA for the CDR3: TGCAGCGCGAACAGGGGAGAGGACTACGAGCAGTACTTC.

This clonotype was detected only a few times. The genes are TRBV29-1 and TRBJ2-2, with D perhaps matching TRBD2 (7 bases). The germline CDR1 and CDR2 sequences are SQVTM and ANQGSEA. The CDR3 spans 16 residues. The germline V and J ends were trimmed by 3 bases and 2 bases, with 16 bases remaining between them. This CDR3 is CSVDPGGQGNTGELFF. For the CDR3, the DNA is TGCAGCGTTGACCCCGGGGGGCAGGGAAACACCGGGGAGCTGTTTTTT.

The chain employs TRBV6-2 or TRBV6-3 and TRBJ1-2; TRBD1 might be the D (5 bases). The CDR3 loop spans 14 amino acids. The ends were cut back, 0 bases at V and 6 bases at J, with 11 bases in the middle. Germline V gene lookup returns CDR1 MNHEY and CDR2 SVGEGT. Here the CDR3 reads CASSYSSGGDGYTF. CDR3 DNA sequence: TGTGCCAGCAGTTACTCGTCGGGAGGGGATGGCTACACCTTC.

V gene TRBV27 combines with J gene TRBJ2-1, with 7 bases identical to TRBD1. The germline V gene encodes CDR1 MNHEY and CDR2 SMNVEV (reference sequence). The CDR3 is made up of 13 amino acids. V lost 6 bases and J lost 9; bases outside the gene matches: 8. In DNA, the CDR3 is TGTGCCAGCAGCCCATACAGGGGCACTGAGCAGTTCTTC. It specifies CASSPYRGTEQFF.

The V gene is TRBV27, the J gene TRBJ2-7, with D perhaps TRBD2 (6 bases). The V end was cut by 7 bases, the J end by 3 bases, with 13 bases between. CDR1 and CDR2 (germline): MNHEY, SMNVEV (reference sequence). The CDR3 contains 13 residues. The CDR3 spells CASKASVGYEQYF. CDR3 nucleotides: TGTGCCAGCAAGGCTAGCGTAGGCTACGAGCAGTACTTC.

This clonotype turned up a few times. This chain connects TRBV11-2 to TRBJ2-1; D is unresolved. V was shortened by 4 bases and J by 9 bases, with 13 bases between the two germline ends. CDR1 is SGHAT, CDR2 FQNNGV, per germline. CDR3 length: 13 residues. CDR3 residues: CASSSDPAGEQFF. The CDR3 DNA follows: TGTGCCAGCAGCTCTGACCCTGCCGGTGAGCAGTTCTTC.

This clonotype was seen only a few times. The chain recombines TRBV27 with TRBJ2-7; the D is unclear. Germline V CDR1 and CDR2: MNHEY, SMNVEV (reference sequence). Trimming removed 3 bases from V and 2 bases from J, with 8 bases in between. The CDR3 totals 13 residues. The CDR3: CASSFKETYEQYF. CDR3 nucleotides: TGTGCCAGCAGTTTCAAGGAGACCTACGAGCAGTACTTC.

To note about this clonotype: The junction shows a germline mismatch at one end, possibly a read error. V and J are TRBV28 and TRBJ2-5; possibly TRBD1 or TRBD2 for D (5 bases each). The CDR3 contains 17 residues. Per germline, CDR1 MDHEN and CDR2 SYDVKM. The CDR3 region is CASSALRLRDGKEAQYF. CDR3 sequence (DNA): TGTGCCAGCAGTGCCCTCCGACTCCGGGACGGGAAAGAGGCCCAGTACTTC.